These 26 T cell receptor beta chains came from one sample sequenced in a study of T-cell reconstitution after alpha-beta-depleted transplantation in children. Preparation of the TCRbeta library was carried out with unique molecular identifiers. TCRdb recomputed calls from the PCR reads with MiXCR, one row per CDR3 protein. The data contain fewer than 550,000 distinct CDR3 sequences, roughly an eighth of them singletons. Sequenced here: PBMCs, mostly from graft donor cells, sampled 180 days after TCRalphabeta/CD19-depleted stem cell transplant. The receptors shown here come from a female patient aged 2 to 10 who had a stem cell transplant for aplastic anemia, so the T cells may come from the graft donor.

The chain joins TRBV20-1 to TRBJ1-5, with D possibly matching TRBD1 (5 bases). Germline CDR1 reads DFQATT; CDR2 reads SNEGSKA (reference sequence). V was cut by 7 bases and J by 4 bases, with 14 bases left in between. The CDR3 length is 13 residues. The CDR3 sequence is CSGIGAFNQPQHF. The CDR3 nucleotides are TGCAGTGGGATTGGGGCCTTTAATCAGCCCCAGCATTTT.

In DNA form, the CDR3 reads TGTGCCACCAGTGATGTGGGACAGGGGTACTTCAATGAGCAGTTCTTC. Translating gives CATSDVGQGYFNEQFF. This sequence joins TRBV24-1 and TRBJ2-1, with TRBD1 matching over 10 bases. There are 16 residues in the CDR3. The ends lost 3 bases at V and 6 bases at J; junction bases unmatched: 7. Germline CDR1 is KGHDR and CDR2 is SFDVKD.

The genes are TRBV9 and TRBJ1-3, with TRBD1 matching 7 bases. This CDR3 has 19 residues. Germline loops: CDR1 SGDLS, CDR2 YYNGEE. The J segment lost 0 bases and the V segment lost 4 bases, leaving 16 bases of the junction unmatched. Here the CDR3 reads CASSPRDRDSMHSGNTIYF. The CDR3 coding sequence is TGTGCCAGCAGCCCCAGGGATCGGGACAGCATGCACTCTGGAAACACCATATATTTT.

This clonotype was observed a handful of times. This chain links TRBV28 with TRBJ2-7; 8 bases are a match to TRBD1. The V gene end was trimmed by 4 bases and the J gene end by 4 bases; junction bases not matched to a gene: 12. This CDR3 spans 16 amino acids. Looked up from germline, CDR1 is MDHEN and CDR2 is SYDVKM. Written as DNA, the CDR3 is TGTGCCAGCAGTTCACACCTGACAGGGGAACGGTACGAGCAGTACTTC. Protein: CASSSHLTGERYEQYF.

This chain links TRBV5-1 with TRBJ2-1, with 12 nucleotides matching TRBD2. The germline CDR1 and CDR2 sequences are SGHRS and YFSETQ. The CDR3 has 16 amino acids. Trimming took 1 base from V and 5 from J; bases not matched to a gene: 4. DNA for the CDR3: TGCGCCAGCAGCTTGACACGGACTAGCGGGGACAATGAGCAGTTCTTC. Protein sequence: CASSLTRTSGDNEQFF.

This chain uses TRBV7-8 with TRBJ1-2, with 8 bases identical to TRBD1. The trim removed 5 bases at V and 7 bases at J, leaving 12 bases unmatched. This CDR3 contains 15 residues. Germline CDR1 and CDR2: SGHVS and FQNEAQ. The CDR3 sequence is CASSHRSQGASGYTF. In DNA, the CDR3 is TGTGCCAGCAGCCACAGGTCTCAGGGGGCGAGTGGCTACACCTTC.

The chain links TRBV2 to TRBJ2-7; 7 bases fit TRBD1. In germline, CDR1 is SNHLY, CDR2 FYNNEI. This CDR3 comprises 13 residues. The V and J ends lost 10 bases and 0 bases, in that order; junction bases with no gene match: 6. CDR3 bases: TGTGCCATGGAGGCAGGGGGCTCCTACGAGCAGTACGTC. It is translated as CAMEAGGSYEQYV.

There are a few counts of this clonotype. V gene TRBV9 combines with J gene TRBJ2-6, with D possibly TRBD1 on 6 matching bases. Between the trimmed V and J ends, which lost 0 bases and 0 bases, there was a span of 13 bases. This CDR3 has 18 residues. In germline, CDR1 is SGDLS, CDR2 YYNGEE. CDR3 sequence: CASSVEDSVSSGANVLTF. The CDR3 bases are TGTGCCAGCAGCGTAGAGGACAGCGTGTCCTCTGGGGCCAACGTCCTGACTTTC.

This chain uses TRBV29-1 with TRBJ2-7, with 8 bases aligning to TRBD2. From germline, CDR1 is SQVTM and CDR2 ANQGSEA. V gave up 5 bases and J gave up 5 bases; unmatched junction bases: 5. The CDR3 sequence is 12 residues long. Here the CDR3 reads CSVSGTRNEQYV. The CDR3 DNA reads TGCAGCGTTTCCGGGACTAGAAACGAGCAGTACGTC.

This chain uses TRBV20-1 with TRBJ1-5, with 8 bases that match TRBD1. This CDR3 comprises 16 residues. CDR1 is DFQATT and CDR2 is SNEGSKA in the germline V gene (reference sequence). The V gene end was trimmed by 0 bases and the J gene end by 2 bases; junction bases not matched to a gene: 6. In DNA form, the CDR3 reads TGCAGTGCTAGAGAACCTGGACAGGGCGGCAATCAGCCCCAGCATTTT. Encoded protein: CSAREPGQGGNQPQHF.

This clonotype has more than one count but fewer than ten. CDR3 nucleotides: TGTGCCAGCAGTTGGGCCTTGGCGGAGCCGAACTACAATGAGCAGTTCTTC. The encoded protein is CASSWALAEPNYNEQFF. This chain links TRBV27 with TRBJ2-1, with D unresolved. V was clipped by 4 bases and J by 3 bases, with 19 bases between them. The CDR3 sequence is 17 residues long. Germline CDR1 MNHEY, CDR2 SMNVEV (reference sequence).

This clonotype has ten or more counts. The J gene is TRBJ2-5, the V gene TRBV15, with D unresolved. The V gene's germline CDR1 is LNHNV and CDR2 YYDKDF (reference sequence). There are 13 residues in the CDR3. The germline V and J ends were trimmed by 4 bases and 5 bases, with 11 bases remaining between them. CDR3 coding DNA: TGTGCCACCAGCACAAGGATGGTTGAGACCCAGTACTTC. Protein sequence: CATSTRMVETQYF.

The CDR3: CASSLLWGLANIQYF. CDR3 DNA sequence: TGTGCCAGCAGTTTATTGTGGGGACTTGCGAACATTCAGTACTTC. V gene TRBV28 combines with J gene TRBJ2-4; D possibly corresponds to TRBD2 (6 bases). This CDR3 has 15 amino acids. The germline V gene encodes CDR1 MDHEN and CDR2 SYDVKM. V lost 1 base and J lost 7, with 14 bases in between. Full variable domain (remainder filled in from reference TRBV28 and TRBJ2-4): DVKVTQSSRYLVKRTGEKVFLECVQDMDHENMFWYRQDPGLGLRLIYFSYDVKMKEKGDIPEGYSVSREKKERFSLILESASTNQTSMYLCASSLLWGLANIQYFGAGTRLSVL.

The V and J genes are TRBV11-2 and TRBJ2-7; 7 bases match TRBD2. Germline CDR1 is SGHAT and CDR2 is FQNNGV. The junction had 4 bases not matched to a gene; V was cut back by 2 bases and J by 6 bases. CDR3 length equals 13 residues. Written as DNA, the CDR3 is TGTGCCAGCAGCTTAATCAGGGAGGGCGAGCAGTACTTC. The encoded protein is CASSLIREGEQYF.

The gene calls are TRBV18 and TRBJ2-6; D gene uncertain. The germline gives CDR1 KGHSH, CDR2 LQKENI. This CDR3 is built from 16 residues. With 0 bases removed from V and 4 bases from J, the gap between germline ends came to 10 bases. In DNA, the CDR3 is TGTGCCAGCTCACCACCGATGTTCTCGGGGGCCAACGTCCTGACTTTC. Amino acids: CASSPPMFSGANVLTF.

This clonotype was observed a handful of times. The chain couples TRBV11-2 to TRBJ2-4; D might be TRBD1 (5 bases). The V end was cut by 0 bases, the J end by 9 bases, with 21 bases between. CDR1 SGHAT and CDR2 FQNNGV come from the germline V gene. CDR3 length: 17 amino acids. Here the CDR3 DNA reads TGTGCCAGCAGCTTAGATCTAGGGGCCCCAAAGCAGGGCATTCAGTACTTC. Its protein is CASSLDLGAPKQGIQYF.

This rearrangement joins TRBV28 to TRBJ1-1; unclear D gene. The CDR3 contains 15 residues. V lost 3 bases, J lost 0 bases, and 11 bases lay in between. From germline, CDR1 is MDHEN and CDR2 SYDVKM. CDR3 loop: CASSFTRTVNTEAFF. The CDR3 DNA is TGTGCCAGCAGTTTTACGCGTACGGTGAACACTGAAGCTTTCTTT.

This clonotype has ten or more counts. The J gene is TRBJ2-3, the V gene TRBV5-1, with 16 bases identical to TRBD2. Germline loops: CDR1 SGHRS, CDR2 YFSETQ. The CDR3 sequence is 16 residues long. Trimming took 4 bases from V and 3 from J; bases not matched to a gene: 2. CDR3 region: CASSPGLAGGTDTQYF. CDR3 in DNA: TGCGCCAGCAGCCCGGGACTAGCGGGAGGGACAGATACGCAGTATTTT.

The chain couples TRBV6-1 to TRBJ1-2; D possibly corresponds to TRBD1 (5 bases). V dropped 8 bases and J dropped 5 bases, with 15 bases sitting between them. Germline loops: CDR1 MNHNS, CDR2 SASEGT. The CDR3 covers 13 residues. DNA of the CDR3: TGTGCCAGCTCGCGCAGGGAACTTTATGGCTACACCTTC. Translated: CASSRRELYGYTF.

This clonotype was seen a handful of times. This chain joins TRBV20-1 and TRBJ2-1; D unresolved. The germline V gene has CDR1 DFQATT and CDR2 SNEGSKA (reference sequence). V shed 5 bases and J shed 7 bases, with 12 bases lying between them. This CDR3 region has 12 residues. In DNA, the CDR3 is TGCAGTGCTGCCCCCGAGTTTAATGAGCAGTTCTTC. Translated, it gives CSAAPEFNEQFF.

The chain employs TRBV5-4 and TRBJ2-7; the D is unclear. Germline CDR1 SGHNT, CDR2 YYREEE (reference sequence). Between the trimmed V and J ends, which lost 5 bases and 1 base, there was a span of 13 bases. The CDR3 consists of 14 residues. The CDR3, as DNA: TGTGCCAGCAGTCTAGTCCTTCATTCCTACGAGCAGTACTTC. Protein: CASSLVLHSYEQYF. Drawing the rest from reference TRBV5-4 and TRBJ2-7, the complete variable domain is ETGVTQSPTHLIKTRGQQVTLRCSSQSGHNTVSWYQQALGQGPQFIFQYYREEENGRGNFPPRFSGLQFPNYSSELNVNALELDDSALYLCASSLVLHSYEQYFGPGTRLTVT.

This clonotype showed up many times. The rearrangement links TRBV7-9 to TRBJ2-4, with 8 nucleotides matching TRBD2. Per germline, CDR1 SEHNR and CDR2 FQNEAQ (reference sequence). V lost 3 bases, J lost 2 bases, and 6 bases stayed unmatched. The CDR3 is 16 amino acids. This CDR3 reads CASSFKAGGPKNIQYF. In nucleotides, the CDR3 is TGTGCCAGCAGCTTTAAGGCGGGAGGTCCCAAAAACATTCAGTACTTC.

This clonotype was detected a few times. The V and J genes are TRBV9 and TRBJ2-1; D not resolved. The ends were cut back, 0 bases at V and 1 base at J, with 11 bases in the middle. Germline assignment: CDR1 SGDLS and CDR2 YYNGEE. The CDR3 is 16 residues long. CDR3 nucleotides: TGTGCCAGCAGCGTAGTTGGCACGACATCCTACAATGAGCAGTTCTTC. Protein: CASSVVGTTSYNEQFF.

J is TRBJ2-1 and V is TRBV5-5; 7 bases line up with TRBD2. Germline-derived CDR1 and CDR2 are SGHKS and YYEKEE (reference sequence). The CDR3 has 15 amino acids. V shed 4 bases, J shed 4 bases, and the junction held 8 bases outside the gene matches. CDR3 sequence: CASSVSSGEYNEQFF. CDR3 sequence (DNA): TGTGCCAGCAGCGTCTCTAGCGGAGAATACAATGAGCAGTTCTTC. Full variable domain (remainder filled in from reference TRBV5-5 and TRBJ2-1): DAGVTQSPTHLIKTRGQQVTLRCSPISGHKSVSWYQQVLGQGPQFIFQYYEKEERGRGNFPDRFSARQFPNYSSELNVNALLLGDSALYLCASSVSSGEYNEQFFGPGTRLTVL.

This chain uses TRBV10-3 with TRBJ1-2; D not certain. This CDR3 spans 12 amino acids. V was pared by 6 bases and J by 7 bases, with 12 bases between. Per the germline V gene, CDR1 is ENHRY and CDR2 is SYGVKD. CDR3 in amino acids: CAISSGPGGYTF. CDR3 in DNA: TGTGCCATCAGCAGCGGGCCTGGTGGCTACACCTTC.

The sample holds a few counts of this clonotype. This chain joins TRBV6-2 or TRBV6-3 and TRBJ1-1; possibly TRBD1 for D (5 bases). Per the germline V gene, CDR1 is MNHEY and CDR2 is SVGEGT. The CDR3 is made up of 12 amino acids. V dropped 6 bases and J dropped 9 bases, with 14 bases sitting between them. CDR3 loop: CASSTVRDQAFF. Here the CDR3 DNA reads TGTGCCAGCAGCACGGTCAGGGACCAAGCTTTCTTT.